The 27 T cell receptor beta chains below all came from one sample that was sequenced in a study of control samples from healthy donors and cancer patients. Generated by immunoSEQ multiplex PCR, the TCRdb table keeps only in-frame clones and is missing some. The data show 90,000 to 120,000 clones, with around four fifths seen just once and roughly 6.5% held by the top ten. Material: blood. The receptors were sampled from a man aged 18 to 35 in good health.

The chain carries TRBV11-2 and TRBJ1-1; 7 bases align to TRBD1. Germline values: CDR1 SGHAT, CDR2 FQNNGV. The CDR3 is made up of 14 amino acids. Germline trimming cut 3 bases from V and 3 bases from J; bases unmatched to any gene: 4. CDR3 sequence: CASSLTGLYTEAFF. The CDR3 DNA follows: TGTGCCAGCAGCTTGACAGGGCTGTACACTGAAGCTTTCTTT. The complete variable domain, with remaining parts taken from reference TRBV11-2 and TRBJ1-1, reads EAGVAQSPRYKIIEKRQSVAFWCNPISGHATLYWYQQILGQGPKLLIQFQNNGVVDDSQLPKDRFSAERLKGVDSTLKIQPAKLEDSAVYLCASSLTGLYTEAFFGQGTRLTVV.

V gene TRBV19 combines with J gene TRBJ1-5; the D gene is possibly TRBD1 (6 bases). CDR1 is LNHDA and CDR2 is SQIVND in the germline V gene (reference sequence). The length of the CDR3 is 16 residues. V was cut by 6 bases and J by 4 bases, with 19 bases left in between. CDR3 coding DNA: TGTGCCAGTAGCCAATTTGGGACACCCGCAAATCAGCCCCAGCATTTT. Protein product: CASSQFGTPANQPQHF.

This sequence joins TRBV10-3 and TRBJ2-3; D not resolved. Germline loops: CDR1 ENHRY, CDR2 SYGVKD. V shed 2 bases and J shed 2 bases, with 5 bases lying between them. The length of the CDR3 is 13 residues. The CDR3 DNA sequence: TGTGCCATCAGTGAGGAGTACACAGATACGCAGTATTTT. Its translation is CAISEEYTDTQYF.

As DNA, the CDR3 is TGTGCCAGTAGTGCCCTAGCGGGGGGCACAGATACGCAGTATTTT. It encodes CASSALAGGTDTQYF. V and J are TRBV19 and TRBJ2-3; 10 positions match TRBD2. CDR3 length: 15 amino acids. Germline V gene data show CDR1 as LNHDA and CDR2 as SQIVND (reference sequence). Germline trimming cut 5 bases from V and 1 base from J; bases unmatched to any gene: 3. The full variable domain, completed using reference TRBV19 and TRBJ2-3, is DGGITQSPKYLFRKEGQNVTLSCEQNLNHDAMYWYRQDPGQGLRLIYYSQIVNDFQKGDIAEGYSVSREKKESFPLTVTSAQKNPTAFYLCASSALAGGTDTQYFGPGTRLTVL.

The chain's CDR3 is CASSESGGFNQPQHF. The CDR3 DNA reads TGTGCCAGCAGTGAATCAGGGGGCTTCAATCAGCCCCAGCATTTT. V gene TRBV2 combines with J gene TRBJ1-5; 8 positions match TRBD1. The ends lost 2 bases at V and 3 bases at J; junction bases unmatched: 3. The CDR3 totals 15 residues. Looked up from germline, CDR1 is SNHLY and CDR2 is FYNNEI.

The J gene is TRBJ2-7, the V gene TRBV7-6, with 16 bases fitting TRBD2. This CDR3 spans 18 amino acids. J lost 0 bases, V lost 5 bases, and 7 bases had no gene match. Germline V gene data show CDR1 as SGHVS and CDR2 as FNYEAQ. The CDR3 spells CASSQGTSGGAISYEQYF. CDR3 nucleotides: TGTGCCAGCAGCCAAGGGACTAGCGGGGGGGCCATCTCCTACGAGCAGTACTTC.

This chain links TRBV2 with TRBJ2-3, with a tentative D call TRBD2 (7 bases). Trimming left V 10 bases short and J 3 bases short, with 14 bases between. This CDR3 has 13 amino acids. Germline CDR1 is SNHLY and CDR2 is FYNNEI. CDR3 in DNA: TGTGCCACCGCCAGGGGAGGGACAGATACGCAGTATTTT. Amino acid sequence: CATARGGTDTQYF.

The V and J genes are TRBV6-2 or TRBV6-3 and TRBJ1-1; weak D call: TRBD1 (6 bases). Germline V lookup: CDR1 MNHEY, CDR2 SVGEGT. This CDR3 has 16 amino acids. The V end was cut by 2 bases, the J end by 4 bases, with 17 bases between. CDR3 nucleotide sequence: TGTGCCAGCAGTTACCCACTAAGACAGGTACTCACTGAAGCTTTCTTT. It yields the protein CASSYPLRQVLTEAFF.

The V call is TRBV7-9, the J call TRBJ2-1; no firm D call. This CDR3 is built from 12 residues. V was shortened by 5 bases and J by 10 bases, with 12 bases between the two germline ends. Germline V lookup: CDR1 SEHNR, CDR2 FQNEAQ (reference sequence). The CDR3 loop reads CASSADFHEQFF. The CDR3 DNA is TGTGCCAGCAGCGCAGACTTCCACGAGCAGTTCTTC.

The chain employs TRBV5-4 and TRBJ2-5, with TRBD2 matching 11 bases. Unmatched junction bases numbered 4, after V lost 5 bases and J lost 4 bases. This CDR3 contains 14 residues. CDR1 and CDR2 (germline): SGHNT, YYREEE (reference sequence). CDR3 DNA sequence: TGTGCCAGCAGGTTAGCGGGGGGGCGAGAGACCCAGTACTTC. This translates into CASRLAGGRETQYF.

V and J are TRBV2 and TRBJ2-5; no firm D call. The CDR3 spans 15 residues. Germline CDR1 SNHLY, CDR2 FYNNEI. V lost 3 bases to trimming and J lost 2 bases, with 13 bases between them. The CDR3: CASSDLGAGQETQYF. The CDR3 nucleotides read TGTGCCAGCAGTGACTTGGGTGCAGGTCAAGAGACCCAGTACTTC.

V gene TRBV6-1 combines with J gene TRBJ1-4; TRBD1 matches at 7 bases. CDR3 length: 18 amino acids. The germline gives CDR1 MNHNS, CDR2 SASEGT. V gave up 4 bases and J gave up 0 bases; unmatched junction bases: 11. DNA of the CDR3: TGTGCCAGCAGTGTTGTCATCGGCAGGGGGGCAACTAATGAAAAACTGTTTTTT. Amino acid sequence: CASSVVIGRGATNEKLFF.

This clone was detected only once. This chain uses TRBV19 with TRBJ1-1; D ambiguous. V lost 6 bases, J lost 5 bases, and 13 bases lay in between. The CDR3 is made up of 13 amino acids. From germline, CDR1 is LNHDA and CDR2 SQIVND (reference sequence). CDR3 coding DNA: TGTGCCAGTAGATCGAGAATGGGGACTGAAGCTTTCTTT. Translating it yields CASRSRMGTEAFF.

The chain is built from TRBV4-1 and TRBJ2-3; tentatively, D is TRBD2 (6 bases). This CDR3 comprises 14 residues. V was shortened by 2 bases and J by 9 bases, with 15 bases between the two germline ends. Germline CDR1 reads MGHRA; CDR2 reads YSYEKL. CDR3 sequence (DNA): TGCGCCAGCAGCCAATTAACCGGGGGTTTCACGCAGTATTTT. It is translated as CASSQLTGGFTQYF.

The rearrangement joins TRBV4-1 to TRBJ2-3; D call uncertain. Germline V gene sequence: CDR1 MGHRA, CDR2 YSYEKL. The CDR3 loop spans 16 amino acids. Trimming removed 0 bases from V and 1 base from J, with 11 bases in between. Written as DNA, the CDR3 is TGCGCCAGCAGCCAAGAAGAGGTCGCGGGCACAGATACGCAGTATTTT. Translation: CASSQEEVAGTDTQYF.

A single count supports this clone. The chain uses TRBV6-2 or TRBV6-3 and TRBJ1-2; D may be TRBD1 (6 bases). The CDR3 is 13 amino acids. Trimming removed 5 bases at V and 5 bases at J, with 12 bases between. Germline V gene lookup returns CDR1 MNHEY and CDR2 SVGEGT. CDR3 DNA sequence: TGTGCCAGCAGTCTCGGGACAACTTATGGCTACACCTTC. It specifies CASSLGTTYGYTF.

The chain joins TRBV6-5 to TRBJ2-7, with D hard to call. The CDR3 spans 13 residues. The germline V and J ends were trimmed by 4 bases and 7 bases, with 14 bases remaining between them. The germline CDR1 and CDR2 sequences are MNHEY and SVGAGI. In DNA form, the CDR3 reads TGTGCCAGCAGTTCCGGACCCTGGGAAGAGCAGTACGTC. Protein product: CASSSGPWEEQYV.

The chain is built from TRBV5-1 and TRBJ1-2; the D gene is possibly TRBD1 (6 bases). V was pared by 0 bases and J by 5 bases, with 14 bases between. The length of the CDR3 is 15 residues. CDR1 is SGHRS and CDR2 is YFSETQ in the germline V gene. CDR3 loop: CASSLGGTGRYGYTF. CDR3 coding DNA: TGCGCCAGCAGCTTGGGTGGTACAGGGCGGTATGGCTACACCTTC.

The chain joins TRBV5-4 to TRBJ2-4, with TRBD1 identical over 9 bases. This CDR3 has 14 residues. The junction had 5 bases not matched to a gene; V was cut back by 3 bases and J by 7 bases. Germline V lookup: CDR1 SGHNT, CDR2 YYREEE (reference sequence). The CDR3 spells CASSSAGTGNIQYF. Written as DNA, the CDR3 is TGTGCCAGCAGCTCCGCCGGGACAGGGAACATTCAGTACTTC.

This clone turned up a few times. The rearrangement joins TRBV5-6 to TRBJ2-2, with a weak D call TRBD2 (7 bases). This CDR3 spans 14 amino acids. V lost 3 bases, J lost 6 bases, and 12 bases lay in between. In germline, CDR1 is SGHDT, CDR2 YYEEEE. Here the CDR3 DNA reads TGTGCCAGCAGCTCGGGGAGGGGGTCCGGGGAGCTGTTTTTT. Protein product: CASSSGRGSGELFF.

This chain joins TRBV4-2 and TRBJ2-1; no clear D. V lost 0 bases and J lost 3, with 3 bases in between. This CDR3 comprises 13 residues. Germline lookup yields CDR1 LGHNA and CDR2 YNFKEQ. CDR3 nucleotide sequence: TGTGCCAGCAGCCAAGAGGTCTACAATGAGCAGTTCTTC. Protein product: CASSQEVYNEQFF.

J is TRBJ2-5 and V is TRBV12-3 or TRBV12-4; D unresolved. Trimming cost V 3 bases and J 2 bases, with 7 bases left between them. This CDR3 comprises 13 residues. CDR3 sequence (DNA): TGTGCCAGCAGTTTGGAAAGACAAGAGACCCAGTACTTC. Translating it yields CASSLERQETQYF.

The chain joins TRBV28 to TRBJ1-2, with TRBD1 identical over 7 bases. With V trimmed by 2 bases and J by 0 bases, 9 bases remained unmatched. The CDR3 sequence is 17 residues long. Germline V gene lookup returns CDR1 MDHEN and CDR2 SYDVKM. In nucleotides, the CDR3 is TGTGCCAGCAGTTTAGAGGGGGCGGGCTTCCCTAACTATGGCTACACCTTC. Translated: CASSLEGAGFPNYGYTF.

The CDR3 DNA sequence: TGTGCCAGCAGACTGCAGGACCGGCATGGCTACACCTTC. It is translated as CASRLQDRHGYTF. This chain joins TRBV5-5 and TRBJ1-2, with D unresolved. The ends were cut back, 5 bases at V and 6 bases at J, with 14 bases in the middle. The CDR3 consists of 13 residues. Germline V CDR1 and CDR2: SGHKS, YYEKEE (reference sequence).

This clone was counted a few times. The J gene is TRBJ2-1, the V gene TRBV5-1; tentative D call: TRBD1 (5 bases). V shed 2 bases and J shed 0 bases, with 9 bases lying between them. CDR3 length: 15 residues. CDR1 and CDR2 from the germline V gene are SGHRS and YFSETQ. For the CDR3, the DNA is TGCGCCAGCAGCTTCCAGGGTGTCTCCTACAATGAGCAGTTCTTC. Its protein product is CASSFQGVSYNEQFF. The full variable domain, with the rest looked up from reference TRBV5-1 and TRBJ2-1, is KAGVTQTPRYLIKTRGQQVTLSCSPISGHRSVSWYQQTPGQGLQFLFEYFSETQRNKGNFPGRFSGRQFSNSRSEMNVSTLELGDSALYLCASSFQGVSYNEQFFGPGTRLTVL.

The chain has TRBV5-5 and TRBJ2-1; D remains unclear. Germline V gene sequence: CDR1 SGHKS, CDR2 YYEKEE (reference sequence). Trimming pared 1 base from V and 4 bases from J, leaving 6 bases between. The CDR3 is 13 amino acids. Here the CDR3 reads CASSLTRYNEQFF. CDR3 in DNA: TGTGCCAGCAGCTTGACACGATACAATGAGCAGTTCTTC.

The V call is TRBV3-1 (or the pseudogene TRBV3-2), the J call TRBJ2-3; D not resolved. CDR3 size: 15 residues. V lost 0 bases to trimming and J lost 2 bases, with 9 bases between them. Germline CDR1 is LGHDT and CDR2 is YNNKEL (reference sequence). CDR3: CASSQERETTDTQYF. In nucleotides, the CDR3 is TGTGCCAGCAGCCAAGAAAGGGAAACCACAGATACGCAGTATTTT.